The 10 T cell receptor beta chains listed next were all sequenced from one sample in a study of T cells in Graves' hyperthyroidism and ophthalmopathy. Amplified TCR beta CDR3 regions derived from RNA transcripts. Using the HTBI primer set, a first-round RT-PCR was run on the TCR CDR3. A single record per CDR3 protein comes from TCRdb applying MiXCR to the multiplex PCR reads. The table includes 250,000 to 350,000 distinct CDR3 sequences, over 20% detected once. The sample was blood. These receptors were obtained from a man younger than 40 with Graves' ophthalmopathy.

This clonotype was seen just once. The CDR3 DNA reads TGTGCCAGCAGCGTATCGGGGGGGTTGGGAATGGGGGAGACCCAGTACTTC. It encodes CASSVSGGLGMGETQYF. This sequence joins TRBV9 and TRBJ2-5; 8 nucleotides line up with TRBD2. CDR1 SGDLS and CDR2 YYNGEE come from the germline V gene. With V trimmed by 1 base and J by 5 bases, 13 bases remained unmatched. This CDR3 contains 17 residues.

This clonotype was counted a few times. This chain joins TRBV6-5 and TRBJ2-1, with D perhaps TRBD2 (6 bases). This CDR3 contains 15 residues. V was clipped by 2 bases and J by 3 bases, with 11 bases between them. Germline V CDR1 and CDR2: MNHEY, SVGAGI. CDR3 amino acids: CASSYLGTVYNEQFF. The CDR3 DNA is TGTGCCAGCAGTTACCTTGGGACTGTCTACAATGAGCAGTTCTTC.

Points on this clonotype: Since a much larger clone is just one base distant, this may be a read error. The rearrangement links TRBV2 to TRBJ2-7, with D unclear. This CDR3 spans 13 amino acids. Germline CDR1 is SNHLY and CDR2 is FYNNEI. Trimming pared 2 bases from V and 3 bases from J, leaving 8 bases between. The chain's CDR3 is CASSESQIYEQYF. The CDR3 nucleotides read TGTGCCAGCAGTGAATCACAGATCTACGAGCAGTACTTC. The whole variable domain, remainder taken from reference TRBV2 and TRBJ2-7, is EPEVTQTPSHQVTQMGQEVILRCVPISNHLYFYWYRQILGQKVEFLVSFYNNEISEKSEIFDDQFSVERPDGSNFTLKIRSTKLEDSAMYFCASSESQIYEQYFGPGTRLTVT.

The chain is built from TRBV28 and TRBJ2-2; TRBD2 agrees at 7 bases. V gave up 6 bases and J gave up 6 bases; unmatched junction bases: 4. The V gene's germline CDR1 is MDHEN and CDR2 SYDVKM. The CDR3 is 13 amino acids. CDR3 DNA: TGTGCCAGCAGGAGACTAGCCCCCGGGGAGCTGTTTTTT. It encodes CASRRLAPGELFF.

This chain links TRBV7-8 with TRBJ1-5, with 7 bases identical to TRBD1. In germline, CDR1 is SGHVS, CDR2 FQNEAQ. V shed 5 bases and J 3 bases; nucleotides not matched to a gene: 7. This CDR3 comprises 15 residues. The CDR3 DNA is TGTGCCAGCAGCCCCGGGACAGTCCACAATCAGCCCCAGCATTTT. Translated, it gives CASSPGTVHNQPQHF.

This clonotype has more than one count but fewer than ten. The CDR3 bases are TGTGCCAGCAGTCACCCGGCGGTCTACGAGCAGTACTTC. Translating it yields CASSHPAVYEQYF. V usage is TRBV28 and J usage is TRBJ2-7; no clear D. Germline V gene sequence: CDR1 MDHEN, CDR2 SYDVKM. The ends were cut back, 5 bases at V and 3 bases at J, with 11 bases in the middle. This CDR3 has 13 residues.

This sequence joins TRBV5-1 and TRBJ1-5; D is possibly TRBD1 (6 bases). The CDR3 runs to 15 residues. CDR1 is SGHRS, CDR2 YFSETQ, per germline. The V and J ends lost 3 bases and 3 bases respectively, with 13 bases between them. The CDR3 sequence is CASSSEDSHNQPQHF. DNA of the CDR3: TGCGCCAGCAGCTCGGAGGACAGTCACAATCAGCCCCAGCATTTT.

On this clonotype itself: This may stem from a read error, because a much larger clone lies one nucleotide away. CDR3 protein: CASSYEDYNEQLF. The CDR3 DNA reads as TGTGCCAGCAGTTACGAGGATTACAATGAGCAGCTCTTC. This sequence joins TRBV6-5 and TRBJ2-1, with D unclear. CDR1 is MNHEY and CDR2 is SVGAGI in the germline V gene. This CDR3 region has 13 residues.

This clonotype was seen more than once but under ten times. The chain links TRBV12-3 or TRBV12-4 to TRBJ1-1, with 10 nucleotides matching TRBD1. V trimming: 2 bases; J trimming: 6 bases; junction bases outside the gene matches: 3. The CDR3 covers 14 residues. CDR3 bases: TGTGCCAGCAGTTTATGGGACAGGGGTTCTGAAGCTTTCTTT. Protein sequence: CASSLWDRGSEAFF.

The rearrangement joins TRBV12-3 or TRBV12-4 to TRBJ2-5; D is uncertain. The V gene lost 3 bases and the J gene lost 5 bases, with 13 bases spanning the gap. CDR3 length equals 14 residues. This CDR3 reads CASSLAGWAETQYF. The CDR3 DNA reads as TGTGCCAGCAGTTTGGCCGGCTGGGCGGAGACCCAGTACTTC.